The 25 T cell receptor beta chains below all came from one sample that was sequenced in a study of tumor-infiltrating lymphocytes in localized non-small cell lung cancer. TCRdb keeps only in-frame clones here, not all; method: immunoSEQ multiplex PCR. The sample lists approximately 17,000 clones; around 72% were seen once. Sequencing was carried out using lung tumor tissue. These receptor sequences come from a human donor with non-small cell lung cancer.

This sequence joins TRBV19 and TRBJ1-5; D is ambiguous. V was trimmed by 9 bases and J by 1 base, leaving 13 bases between them. The CDR3 spans 14 residues. Germline-derived CDR1 and CDR2 are LNHDA and SQIVND (reference sequence). This CDR3 is CASLKRGSNQPQHF. The CDR3 nucleotides read TGTGCCAGCCTAAAAAGAGGAAGCAATCAGCCCCAGCATTTT.

This clone was seen once. The chain has TRBV4-1 and TRBJ1-2, with D unresolved. Deletions cut 4 bases from V and 4 bases from J, with 22 bases between. CDR3 length: 17 amino acids. CDR1 and CDR2 from the germline V gene are MGHRA and YSYEKL. The CDR3 DNA is TGCGCCAGCAGCCTCTTGCCCCAGTCAGAGAAAAGCTATGGCTACACCTTC. It translates to CASSLLPQSEKSYGYTF.

The J gene is TRBJ2-7, the V gene TRBV28, with 8 bases identical to TRBD1. V shed 8 bases and J 3 bases; nucleotides not matched to a gene: 12. The CDR3 runs 15 residues. The germline gives CDR1 MDHEN, CDR2 SYDVKM. For the CDR3, the DNA is TGTGCCAGCCGGATAGGACAGGGAGGAAACTACGAGCAGTACTTC. Translating gives CASRIGQGGNYEQYF.

This chain connects TRBV9 to TRBJ2-7; no definite D call. CDR1 and CDR2 from the germline V gene are SGDLS and YYNGEE. Trimming pared 4 bases from V and 3 bases from J, leaving 17 bases between. CDR3 size: 15 residues. CDR3 in amino acids: CASSPDPNFYYEQYF. The CDR3 coding sequence is TGTGCCAGCAGCCCAGATCCCAACTTCTACTACGAGCAGTACTTC.

This clone was picked up a small number of times. This chain connects TRBV10-3 to TRBJ2-6; weak D call: TRBD2 (5 bases). Germline-derived CDR1 and CDR2 are ENHRY and SYGVKD. The V and J ends lost 3 bases and 2 bases respectively, with 8 bases between them. CDR3 size: 15 residues. CDR3 DNA sequence: TGTGCCATCAGTGACTCGGGGACTGGGGCCAACGTCCTGACTTTC. This gives the protein CAISDSGTGANVLTF.

This chain joins TRBV11-3 and TRBJ2-1; 13 bases match TRBD2. The CDR3 totals 15 residues. The V gene's germline CDR1 is SGHNT and CDR2 YENEEA. After removal of 5 bases from V and 5 bases from J, the junction contained 3 bases not matched to a gene. CDR3: CASSPGTSGDNEQFF. The CDR3, as DNA: TGTGCCAGCAGCCCTGGGACTAGCGGGGACAATGAGCAGTTCTTC.

The chain combines TRBV4-3 with TRBJ2-7; TRBD2 is a possible D gene (5 bases). The V gene's germline CDR1 is LGHNA and CDR2 YSLEER. V lost 4 bases, J lost 5 bases, and 18 bases lay in between. This CDR3 has 15 residues. CDR3 loop: CASSPRRGDTDEQYF. In nucleotides, the CDR3 is TGCGCCAGCAGCCCTCGCCGGGGAGACACCGACGAGCAGTACTTC.

The chain employs TRBV28 and TRBJ1-1; D not certain. CDR1 and CDR2 (germline): MDHEN, SYDVKM. V was trimmed by 4 bases and J by 4 bases, leaving 13 bases between them. The CDR3 runs 14 residues. DNA of the CDR3: TGTGCCAGCAGTTCCCCCGCTTGGGGCACTGAAGCTTTCTTT. Its translation is CASSSPAWGTEAFF.

This clone was detected only once. The chain carries TRBV5-4 and TRBJ2-3, with 13 bases aligning to TRBD2. Germline-derived CDR1 and CDR2 are SGHNT and YYREEE (reference sequence). V gave up 0 bases and J gave up 5 bases; unmatched junction bases: 3. The CDR3 has 16 amino acids. CDR3 DNA: TGTGCCAGCAGCTTGGGGACTAGCGGGAGTGTAGATACGCAGTATTTT. It yields the protein CASSLGTSGSVDTQYF.

The gene calls are TRBV7-6 and TRBJ2-1, with 10 bases aligning to TRBD2. V was pared by 3 bases and J by 6 bases, with 2 bases of the junction left unmatched. Germline-derived CDR1 and CDR2 are SGHVS and FNYEAQ. The CDR3 has 14 amino acids. This chain's CDR3 is CASSLGLASNEQFF. CDR3 sequence (DNA): TGTGCCAGCAGCTTGGGACTAGCGAGCAATGAGCAGTTCTTC.

This clone was picked up one time. The chain links TRBV7-9 to TRBJ2-1; D may match TRBD1 or TRBD2 (5 bases each). V was clipped by 5 bases and J by 7 bases, with 21 bases between them. This CDR3 is 16 amino acids long. Germline V CDR1 and CDR2: SEHNR, FQNEAQ (reference sequence). Here the CDR3 reads CASSRPPGTLYNEQFF. The CDR3, as DNA: TGTGCCAGCAGCAGGCCCCCTGGGACCCTTTATAATGAGCAGTTCTTC.

This chain connects TRBV7-8 to TRBJ2-2; 10 nucleotides match TRBD1. V shed 5 bases, J shed 8 bases, and the junction held 5 bases outside the gene matches. Germline V gene data show CDR1 as SGHVS and CDR2 as FQNEAQ. This CDR3 is 14 amino acids long. CDR3 nucleotides: TGTGCCAGCAGCCGACAGGGGGCGGTGGGGGAGCTGTTTTTT. Protein: CASSRQGAVGELFF.

The rearrangement links TRBV9 to TRBJ1-2, with TRBD1 matching over 9 bases. Germline-derived CDR1 and CDR2 are SGDLS and YYNGEE. CDR3 length: 16 amino acids. With V trimmed by 0 bases and J by 5 bases, 8 bases remained unmatched. The CDR3 nucleotides read TGTGCCAGCAGCGTAGACCCCCGGGACAGGGAATATGGCTACACCTTC. Translation gives CASSVDPRDREYGYTF.

The rearrangement uses TRBV5-1 and TRBJ1-2; D is unresolved. The V end was cut by 7 bases, the J end by 5 bases, with 12 bases between. Germline-derived CDR1 and CDR2 are SGHRS and YFSETQ. CDR3 length: 12 residues. CDR3 nucleotides: TGCGCCAGCTCCTCCCCCGGGTATGGCTACACCTTC. Residues: CASSSPGYGYTF. Variable domain in full (rest from reference TRBV5-1 and TRBJ1-2): KAGVTQTPRYLIKTRGQQVTLSCSPISGHRSVSWYQQTPGQGLQFLFEYFSETQRNKGNFPGRFSGRQFSNSRSEMNVSTLELGDSALYLCASSSPGYGYTFGSGTRLTVV.

This clone was seen only a few times. CDR3 sequence reads: CATKYSGEQFF. Here the CDR3 DNA reads TGTGCCACTAAATATAGTGGTGAGCAGTTCTTC. This chain links TRBV10-3 with TRBJ2-1; D gene uncertain. CDR3 size: 11 residues. Germline-derived CDR1 and CDR2 are ENHRY and SYGVKD. The V and J ends lost 10 bases and 9 bases respectively, with 13 bases between them.

This chain connects TRBV2 to TRBJ2-5; TRBD1 matches at 8 bases. The V gene's germline CDR1 is SNHLY and CDR2 FYNNEI. The CDR3 covers 16 residues. Losses at the gene ends were 5 bases for V and 5 bases for J; bases not matched to a gene: 13. CDR3 bases: TGTGCCAGCAGTTCTGGACAGGGAGCTGGGACGGAGACCCAGTACTTC. Protein: CASSSGQGAGTETQYF.

This chain uses TRBV5-3 with TRBJ2-7; D might be TRBD1 (6 bases). TRBV5-3 is an ORF for which the function is uncertain. V was shortened by 5 bases and J by 6 bases, with 33 bases between the two germline ends. This CDR3 contains 19 residues. This CDR3 is CARSQPGYGVNRVLGEQYF. The CDR3 DNA reads TGTGCCAGAAGTCAACCCGGATACGGTGTGAACAGGGTCTTGGGCGAGCAGTACTTC.

The chain couples TRBV5-1 to TRBJ2-3; D is possibly TRBD2 (5 bases). Germline loops: CDR1 SGHRS, CDR2 YFSETQ. Trimming took 6 bases from V and 0 from J, leaving 14 bases between them. CDR3 size: 15 residues. The CDR3 sequence is CASTPRRASTDTQYF. The CDR3 region has the DNA TGCGCCAGCACCCCTAGGCGGGCTAGCACAGATACGCAGTATTTT.

This chain's CDR3 is CATSSNGLNTDTQYF. The CDR3, as DNA: TGTGCCACCAGCAGTAACGGACTGAACACAGATACGCAGTATTTT. The V and J genes are TRBV15 and TRBJ2-3, with a possible D match to TRBD2 (5 bases). Per the germline V gene, CDR1 is LNHNV and CDR2 is YYDKDF (reference sequence). Trimming left V 3 bases short and J 2 bases short, with 12 bases between. This CDR3 has 15 residues.

The chain employs TRBV5-6 and TRBJ1-2, with D perhaps TRBD1 (5 bases). This CDR3 is built from 14 residues. Germline V CDR1 and CDR2: SGHDT, YYEEEE. Deletions cut 0 bases from V and 4 bases from J, with 10 bases between. The CDR3 sequence: CASSLVAGRYGYTF. CDR3 DNA: TGTGCCAGCAGCTTGGTCGCAGGGCGCTATGGCTACACCTTC.

The chain has TRBV28 and TRBJ2-1; no clear D gene. Germline lookup yields CDR1 MDHEN and CDR2 SYDVKM. The CDR3 is 11 amino acids. V lost 1 base and J lost 5, with 0 bases in between. CDR3 protein: CASSLYNEQFF. CDR3 bases: TGTGCCAGCAGTTTATACAATGAGCAGTTCTTC. Using reference TRBV28 and TRBJ2-1 for the parts outside the CDR3, the full variable domain is DVKVTQSSRYLVKRTGEKVFLECVQDMDHENMFWYRQDPGLGLRLIYFSYDVKMKEKGDIPEGYSVSREKKERFSLILESASTNQTSMYLCASSLYNEQFFGPGTRLTVL.

This chain joins TRBV19 and TRBJ2-1, with 8 bases aligning to TRBD2. This CDR3 comprises 15 residues. V lost 5 bases, J lost 4 bases, and 7 bases stayed unmatched. CDR1 and CDR2 (germline): LNHDA, SQIVND (reference sequence). The DNA of the CDR3 is TGTGCCAGTAGTTTACAGCGGGGGAGGTACAATGAGCAGTTCTTC. Its translation is CASSLQRGRYNEQFF.

This clone is categorized as medium-sized. This chain uses TRBV5-1 with TRBJ2-3; TRBD1 matches at 7 bases. The ends lost 2 bases at V and 1 base at J; junction bases unmatched: 7. From germline, CDR1 is SGHRS and CDR2 YFSETQ. CDR3 size: 16 residues. The CDR3: CASSFSSQGRTDTQYF. DNA of the CDR3: TGCGCCAGCAGCTTTTCCTCACAGGGGCGCACAGATACGCAGTATTTT.

The CDR3 bases are TGTGCCAGCCGACCCGGGACAGGGTCGTACGAGCAGTACTTC. Translated, it gives CASRPGTGSYEQYF. The V and J genes are TRBV2 and TRBJ2-7; 9 bases line up with TRBD1. Trimming removed 8 bases from V and 4 bases from J; junction bases left unmatched: 9. This CDR3 has 14 residues. Germline V gene data show CDR1 as SNHLY and CDR2 as FYNNEI.

The chain is built from TRBV5-1 and TRBJ2-2; D may be TRBD1 (6 bases). Germline CDR1 SGHRS, CDR2 YFSETQ. The V and J ends lost 1 base and 0 bases respectively, with 7 bases between them. CDR3 length equals 15 residues. This CDR3 is CASSLWGPNTGELFF. The CDR3 coding sequence is TGCGCCAGCAGCTTGTGGGGGCCGAACACCGGGGAGCTGTTTTTT. Supplemented by reference TRBV5-1 and TRBJ2-2, the full variable domain reads KAGVTQTPRYLIKTRGQQVTLSCSPISGHRSVSWYQQTPGQGLQFLFEYFSETQRNKGNFPGRFSGRQFSNSRSEMNVSTLELGDSALYLCASSLWGPNTGELFFGEGSRLTVL.